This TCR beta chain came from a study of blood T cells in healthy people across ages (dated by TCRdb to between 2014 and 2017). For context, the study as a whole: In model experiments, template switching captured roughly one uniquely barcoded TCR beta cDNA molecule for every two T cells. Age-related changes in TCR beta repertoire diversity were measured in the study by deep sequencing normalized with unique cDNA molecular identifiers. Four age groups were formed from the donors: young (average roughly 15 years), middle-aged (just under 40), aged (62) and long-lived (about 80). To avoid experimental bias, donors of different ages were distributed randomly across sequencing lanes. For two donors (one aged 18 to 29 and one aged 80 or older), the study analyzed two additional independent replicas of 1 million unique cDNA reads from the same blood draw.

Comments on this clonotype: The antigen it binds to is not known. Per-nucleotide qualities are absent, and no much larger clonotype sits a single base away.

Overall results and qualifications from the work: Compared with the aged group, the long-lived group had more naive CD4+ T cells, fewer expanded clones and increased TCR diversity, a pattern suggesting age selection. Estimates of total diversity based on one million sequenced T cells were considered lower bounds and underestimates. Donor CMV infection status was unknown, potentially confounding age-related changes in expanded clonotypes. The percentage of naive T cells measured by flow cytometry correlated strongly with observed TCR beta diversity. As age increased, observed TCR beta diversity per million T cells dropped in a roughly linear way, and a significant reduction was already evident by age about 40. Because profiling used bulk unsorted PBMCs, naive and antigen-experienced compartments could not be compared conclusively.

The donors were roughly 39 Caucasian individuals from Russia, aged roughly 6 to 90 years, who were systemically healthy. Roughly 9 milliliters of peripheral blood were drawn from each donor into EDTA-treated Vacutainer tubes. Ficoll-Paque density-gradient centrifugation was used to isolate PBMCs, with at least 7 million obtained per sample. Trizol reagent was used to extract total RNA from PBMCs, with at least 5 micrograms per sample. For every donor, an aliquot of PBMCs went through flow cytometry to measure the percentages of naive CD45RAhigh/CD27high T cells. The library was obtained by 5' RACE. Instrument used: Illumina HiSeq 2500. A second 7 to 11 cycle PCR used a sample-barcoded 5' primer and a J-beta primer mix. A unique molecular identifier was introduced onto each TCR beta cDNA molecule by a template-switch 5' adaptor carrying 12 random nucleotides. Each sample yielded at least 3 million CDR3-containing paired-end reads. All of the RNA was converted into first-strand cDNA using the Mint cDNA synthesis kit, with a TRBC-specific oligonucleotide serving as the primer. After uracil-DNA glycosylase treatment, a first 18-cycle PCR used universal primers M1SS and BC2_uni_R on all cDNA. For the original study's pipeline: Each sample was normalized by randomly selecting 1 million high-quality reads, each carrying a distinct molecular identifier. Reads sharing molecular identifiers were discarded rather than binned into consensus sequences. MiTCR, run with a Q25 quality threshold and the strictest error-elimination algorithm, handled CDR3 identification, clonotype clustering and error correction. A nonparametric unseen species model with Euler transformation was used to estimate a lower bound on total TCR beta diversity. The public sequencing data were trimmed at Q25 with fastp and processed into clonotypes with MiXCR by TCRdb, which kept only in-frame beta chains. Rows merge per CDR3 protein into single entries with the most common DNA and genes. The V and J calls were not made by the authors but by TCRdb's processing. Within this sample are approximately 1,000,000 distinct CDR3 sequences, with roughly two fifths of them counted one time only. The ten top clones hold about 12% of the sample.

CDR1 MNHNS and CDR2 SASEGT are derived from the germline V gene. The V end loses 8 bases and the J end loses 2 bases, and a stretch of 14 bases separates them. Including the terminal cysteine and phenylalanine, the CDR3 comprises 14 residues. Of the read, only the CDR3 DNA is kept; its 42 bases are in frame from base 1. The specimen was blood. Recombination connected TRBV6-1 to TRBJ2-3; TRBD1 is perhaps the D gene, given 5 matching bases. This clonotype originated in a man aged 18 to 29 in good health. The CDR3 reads CASLGQGVTDTQYF. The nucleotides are TGTGCCAGCCTCGGGCAGGGCGTCACAGATACGCAGTATTTT.